The source of this T cell receptor (beta chain) is a study of blood T cell repertoires in COVID-19. Study overall: From the United States, Italy and Spain came samples of acute and convalescent COVID-19. PBMCs, B-cell-depleted T cells, or T cells were the source of the cDNA or gDNA that made up the material.

Original handling: Using reference gene primer amplification, nucleated cell counts were estimated. Clones were read by immunoSEQ multiplex PCR, and TCRdb kept only the in-frame ones, dropping some. V and J calls and clone size are as listed in that table; D and trimming were resolved from the DNA. The sample lists 300,000 to 350,000 clones; approximately 90% were seen once. The Seattle patients joined while their infection was active and were tracked longitudinally afterward. The CDR3 sequence is 18 residues long. Germline loops: CDR1 MDHEN, CDR2 SYDVKM. V lost 8 bases, J lost 0 bases, and 10 bases stayed unmatched.

The source material was peripheral blood. The TCR sequence derives from a man under 40 with COVID-19, enrolled during active disease. The chain uses TRBV28 and TRBJ2-1, with TRBD2 matching over 13 bases. The CDR3 region is CASAGLAGDLSSYNEQFF. DNA for the CDR3: TGTGCCAGCGCTGGACTAGCGGGGGATTTGAGCTCCTACAATGAGCAGTTCTTC.